This entry concerns a single T cell receptor (beta chain). The sample originates from a study of blood T cells in healthy people across ages. CDR1 and CDR2 from the germline V gene are MNHEY and SMNVEV (reference sequence). This CDR3 has 18 amino acids. The second PCR ran about 6 to 11 cycles with a sample-barcoded 5' primer and J-beta primers. Each CDR3 protein gets one entry after TCRdb re-called the 5' RACE reads with MiXCR. The data contain about 670,000 distinct CDR3 sequences, 40% to 45% of them singletons. The receptor was derived from an elderly man in good health. The chain couples TRBV27 to TRBJ2-7; TRBD2 matches 13 bases. The sample comprised blood. CDR3 nucleotide sequence: TGTACTCTCGCCCGAGTGACTAGCGGGAGGCTACAGTCCTACGAGCAGTACTTC. It codes for CTLARVTSGRLQSYEQYF.